These 19 T cell receptor beta chains share one sample of origin, sequenced in a study of ipilimumab plus nivolumab after autologous stem cell transplantation. TCRdb's copy holds only in-frame clones and misses some; the assay was immunoSEQ multiplex PCR. The profile covers 84,000 or so clones, with 65% to 85% appearing a single time and under 2.5% taken by the ten largest. Sequences were derived from PBMCs, sampled in a trial of ipilimumab plus nivolumab as post-transplant consolidation. These receptors all stem from a male donor with diffuse large B-cell lymphoma.

The chain couples TRBV4-1 to TRBJ1-3; no reliable D call. Germline CDR1 MGHRA, CDR2 YSYEKL. V shed 0 bases and J shed 0 bases, with 15 bases lying between them. The CDR3 loop spans 18 amino acids. The CDR3 DNA reads as TGCGCCAGCAGCCAAGATGGTCCCAATTATTACTCTGGAAACACCATATATTTT. It codes for CASSQDGPNYYSGNTIYF.

As DNA, the CDR3 is TGTGCCAGCAGTTCCCAGGGGGTTGGGGGTCTCTACGAGCAGTACTTC. Translation: CASSSQGVGGLYEQYF. This chain links TRBV2 with TRBJ2-7; 7 bases match TRBD1. The CDR3 is 16 amino acids. CDR1 SNHLY and CDR2 FYNNEI come from the germline V gene. V shed 5 bases, J shed 3 bases, and the junction held 13 bases outside the gene matches.

The gene calls are TRBV5-4 and TRBJ2-7; 12 nucleotides agree with TRBD2. Germline CDR1 and CDR2: SGHNT and YYREEE (reference sequence). Trimming at V came to 3 bases and at J to 4 bases, leaving 2 bases not matched to a gene. The length of the CDR3 is 14 residues. CDR3 bases: TGTGCCAGCAGCTCCGGGACTAGCGGGTACGAGCAGTACTTC. This encodes CASSSGTSGYEQYF. The whole variable domain, filled in from reference TRBV5-4 and TRBJ2-7, reads ETGVTQSPTHLIKTRGQQVTLRCSSQSGHNTVSWYQQALGQGPQFIFQYYREEENGRGNFPPRFSGLQFPNYSSELNVNALELDDSALYLCASSSGTSGYEQYFGPGTRLTVT.

The chain uses TRBV19 and TRBJ1-5; the D is unclear. CDR3 length: 15 residues. V lost 1 base and J lost 3, with 10 bases in between. CDR1 and CDR2 (germline): LNHDA, SQIVND (reference sequence). The CDR3 sequence is CASSIVSRVNQPQHF. In DNA, the CDR3 is TGTGCCAGTAGTATAGTTTCGAGGGTCAATCAGCCCCAGCATTTT.

The sample holds a few counts of this clone. This rearrangement joins TRBV5-1 to TRBJ1-2, with 7 bases fitting TRBD1. CDR1 and CDR2 (germline): SGHRS, YFSETQ. V shed 4 bases and J 0 bases; nucleotides not matched to a gene: 3. The CDR3 loop spans 14 amino acids. The CDR3 DNA reads as TGCGCCAGCAGCAGCAGGGGGACTAACTATGGCTACACCTTC. As protein: CASSSRGTNYGYTF.

The chain joins TRBV19 to TRBJ2-7, with TRBD1 matching 9 bases. The CDR3 has 16 residues. V trimming: 8 bases; J trimming: 1 base; junction bases outside the gene matches: 12. Germline CDR1 is LNHDA and CDR2 is SQIVND (reference sequence). Here the CDR3 DNA reads TGTGCCAGTTCTATAACAGGGGGCCCAACTTCCTACGAGCAGTACTTC. Translating gives CASSITGGPTSYEQYF.

The chain recombines TRBV9 with TRBJ2-6; D call uncertain. The length of the CDR3 is 15 residues. V dropped 1 base and J dropped 2 bases, with 7 bases sitting between them. Germline CDR1 reads SGDLS; CDR2 reads YYNGEE. CDR3 residues: CASSVFRAGANVLTF. DNA for the CDR3: TGTGCCAGCAGCGTATTTAGGGCTGGGGCCAACGTCCTGACTTTC.

The sample holds a few counts of this clone. The chain has TRBV7-6 and TRBJ1-2; no reliable D call. The CDR3 is 12 amino acids. CDR1 is SGHVS, CDR2 FNYEAQ, per germline. CDR3 sequence: CPLSGFGHGYTF. CDR3 nucleotide sequence: TGTCCACTAAGCGGCTTTGGGCATGGCTACACCTTC. The full variable domain, in which reference TRBV7-6 and TRBJ1-2 provide the parts outside the CDR3, is GAGVSQSPRYKVTKRGQDVALRCDPISGHVSLYWYRQALGQGPEFLTYFNYEAQQDKSGLPNDRFSAERPEGSISTLTIQRTEQRDSAMYRCPLSGFGHGYTFGSGTRLTVV.

This chain uses TRBV6-1 with TRBJ2-7; TRBD2 might be the D (6 bases). CDR1 MNHNS and CDR2 SASEGT come from the germline V gene. The length of the CDR3 is 14 residues. V shed 3 bases and J shed 6 bases, with 15 bases lying between them. Here the CDR3 reads CASSERTRGSEQYF. The DNA for the CDR3 is TGTGCCAGCAGTGAGAGGACACGGGGGAGCGAGCAGTACTTC.

CDR3 protein: CASSQGGLGNQPQHF. The CDR3 region has the DNA TGCGCCAGCAGCCAAGGGGGACTCGGCAATCAGCCCCAGCATTTT. The rearrangement links TRBV4-1 to TRBJ1-5, with a tentative D call TRBD1 (5 bases). CDR1 is MGHRA and CDR2 is YSYEKL in the germline V gene. The CDR3 has 15 amino acids. The ends were cut back, 1 base at V and 2 bases at J, with 9 bases in the middle.

The rearrangement joins TRBV5-4 to TRBJ2-1, with D perhaps matching TRBD2 (6 bases). The CDR3 spans 15 residues. Germline assignment: CDR1 SGHNT and CDR2 YYREEE (reference sequence). V lost 5 bases, J lost 4 bases, and 16 bases lay in between. The chain's CDR3 is CASSSRDLSYNEQFF. The CDR3 coding sequence is TGTGCCAGCAGTTCCCGGGACTTGTCGTACAATGAGCAGTTCTTC.

This clone was found a few times. The chain's CDR3 is CASSRSGGSGANVLTF. CDR3 bases: TGTGCCAGTAGTAGGTCGGGGGGGTCTGGGGCCAACGTCCTGACTTTC. The V and J genes are TRBV19 and TRBJ2-6; 8 bases are a match to TRBD2. CDR3 length: 16 residues. Per the germline V gene, CDR1 is LNHDA and CDR2 is SQIVND (reference sequence). Trimming at V came to 4 bases and at J to 1 base, leaving 3 bases not matched to a gene.

In nucleotides, the CDR3 is TGTGCCACCAGCAGAGAGAGAGCGGGGGGCCTCAGTGAGCAGTTCTTC. This gives the protein CATSRERAGGLSEQFF. This chain uses TRBV15 with TRBJ2-1, with 9 bases aligning to TRBD2. CDR3 size: 16 residues. After removal of 0 bases from V and 9 bases from J, the junction contained 9 bases not matched to a gene. CDR1 and CDR2 (germline): LNHNV, YYDKDF (reference sequence).

The rearrangement uses TRBV27 and TRBJ1-5; 7 bases are shared with TRBD1. This CDR3 region has 13 residues. The junction had 4 bases not matched to a gene; V was cut back by 7 bases and J by 4 bases. Germline V CDR1 and CDR2: MNHEY, SMNVEV (reference sequence). Here the CDR3 DNA reads TGTGCCAGCAAGAGGGACAGTAATCAGCCCCAGCATTTT. Protein product: CASKRDSNQPQHF.

The chain carries TRBV2 and TRBJ2-5; D possibly uses TRBD1 or TRBD2 (5 bases each). V was shortened by 6 bases and J by 6 bases, with 20 bases between the two germline ends. Per the germline V gene, CDR1 is SNHLY and CDR2 is FYNNEI. The CDR3 has 15 amino acids. For the CDR3, the DNA is TGTGCCAGCAGCCCCACCGCCGGGGCGGCGCAGACCCAGTACTTC. As protein: CASSPTAGAAQTQYF.

V and J are TRBV30 and TRBJ1-1, with 12 bases fitting TRBD1. In germline, CDR1 is GTSNPN, CDR2 SVGIG (reference sequence). The CDR3 covers 15 residues. With 0 bases clipped from V and 10 bases from J, the junction kept 9 bases outside the gene matches. CDR3 residues: CAWSVTGTGGMRAFF. As DNA, the CDR3 is TGTGCCTGGAGTGTAACCGGGACAGGGGGCATGAGAGCTTTCTTT.

The chain employs TRBV5-6 and TRBJ1-3; no firm D call. Germline V gene data show CDR1 as SGHDT and CDR2 as YYEEEE. The CDR3 is 14 residues long. V dropped 4 bases and J dropped 3 bases, with 11 bases sitting between them. CDR3 in amino acids: CASSLMGYGNTIYF. In DNA, the CDR3 is TGTGCCAGCAGCCTCATGGGTTATGGAAACACCATATATTTT.

The J gene is TRBJ1-6, the V gene TRBV5-4, with D hard to call. The germline CDR1 and CDR2 sequences are SGHNT and YYREEE (reference sequence). The CDR3 length is 14 residues. Trimming stripped 4 bases from V and 8 bases from J, with 13 bases between. The CDR3: CASSQDWRDSPLHF. As DNA, the CDR3 is TGTGCCAGCAGCCAAGATTGGAGGGATTCACCCCTCCACTTT.

The genes are TRBV10-2 and TRBJ1-2, with D perhaps TRBD1 (5 bases). Germline V gives CDR1 WSHSY, CDR2 SAAADI. Trimming stripped 1 base from V and 3 bases from J, with 12 bases between. This CDR3 is built from 15 residues. DNA for the CDR3: TGCGCCAGCAGTGAGTTTGGGGGGAAGGACTATGGCTACACCTTC. This gives the protein CASSEFGGKDYGYTF.